Sequencing of this T cell receptor beta chain was carried out in a study of T cell clones after liver transplantation. Study information: Three of the eight recipients were HCV-positive; the rest had non-autoimmune, non-viral transplant indications. At least one year of complete immunosuppression withdrawal without enzymes over twice normal defined tolerance.

The V end was cut by 0 bases, the J end by 0 bases, with 3 bases between. CDR1 MNHEY and CDR2 SVGAGI come from the germline V gene. The CDR3 has 13 residues. As to this clone: Its cognate antigen is unknown. Other DNA sequences from this sample encode an identical CDR3 as well.

The study, taken as a whole, reports: Graft donor-reactive T cells possibly entered the graft instead of undergoing deletion.

The repertoire was sequenced with immunoSEQ multiplex PCR; TCRdb's copy has only in-frame clones and lacks some. The data contain roughly 67,000 clones, around 92% of them singletons. The clonotype comes from a human patient who received a liver transplant. Part of the T cell pool may stem from the graft donor. V gene TRBV6-5 combines with J gene TRBJ2-7; no clear D gene. The sequences come from CD4+ T cells from blood, collected around 25 months after liver transplant. The CDR3 sequence: CASSYSSSYEQYF. The CDR3, as DNA: TGTGCCAGCAGTTACTCGAGCTCCTACGAGCAGTACTTC.